The sequence of this T cell receptor beta chain was determined in a study of blood T cell repertoires in COVID-19. Study in general: The analysed material was cDNA or gDNA that came from T cells, B-cell-depleted T cells, or PBMCs.

The germline V and J ends were trimmed by 5 bases and 0 bases, with 5 bases remaining between them. This CDR3 has 12 residues. CDR1 is LNHDA and CDR2 is SQIVND in the germline V gene (reference sequence). Method: immunoSEQ multiplex PCR; TCRdb's copy keeps in-frame clones and lacks some. Here the sample spans 75,000 to 100,000 clones, just under 90% being singletons. Sequenced: peripheral blood. This clonotype was sampled from a human donor in a cohort sampled during active COVID-19. The rearrangement uses TRBV19 and TRBJ2-7; no clear D gene. CDR3 sequence: CASSESSYEQYF. In DNA form, the CDR3 reads TGTGCCAGTAGTGAGAGCTCCTACGAGCAGTACTTC. The full variable domain, completed using reference TRBV19 and TRBJ2-7, is DGGITQSPKYLFRKEGQNVTLSCEQNLNHDAMYWYRQDPGQGLRLIYYSQIVNDFQKGDIAEGYSVSREKKESFPLTVTSAQKNPTAFYLCASSESSYEQYFGPGTRLTVT.